This T cell receptor beta chain was observed in a study of T cells after posttransplantation cyclophosphamide. Findings and caveats of the study: TRB clonality was highly associated with recipient CMV seropositivity and reactivation.

Concerning this clone itself: Its target is not known.

Here immunoSEQ multiplex PCR was the method, and the copy in TCRdb shows in-frame clones only, minus some. The data contain thousands of clones, around 92% of them singletons. The V gene's germline CDR1 is DFQATT and CDR2 SNEGSKA (reference sequence). The CDR3 covers 11 residues. V gave up 4 bases and J gave up 5 bases, with 8 bases separating them. The rearrangement uses TRBV20-1 and TRBJ2-5; D call uncertain. Sequenced input: CD4+ T cells sorted from bone marrow. The sequence was obtained from an older woman in good health, CMV-negative, and a related stem cell transplant donor. In DNA form, the CDR3 reads TGCAGTGCTATATCCCTCGAGACCCAGTACTTC. Translating gives CSAISLETQYF.